These T cell receptor beta chains were read from a single sample in a study of CD8 T cells in Susac syndrome. One entry per CDR3 protein, called by TCRdb with MiXCR from the immunoSEQ multiplex PCR reads. The table has some 300,000 distinct CDR3 sequences, 85% seen once; the top ten hold 0.11%. Sequencing input: CD8+ T cells from PBMCs. These receptors all come from a human donor with multiple sclerosis. Both conserved end residues are part of each CDR3. A D gene is named only where the DNA matches it firmly. The size of a clone is reported for some rows only, either as once, few or many, or as a class for expanded clones.

V gene	clone size	J gene	D gene	CDR3 protein	CDR3 DNA
TRBV19	once	TRBJ2-2	NA	CASSEGEITGELFF	TGTGCCAGTAGTGAGGGGGAGATCACCGGGGAGCTGTTTTTT
TRBV3-1	NA	TRBJ2-1	TRBD2	CASSQDVWTSGYNEQFF	TGTGCCAGCAGCCAAGACGTCTGGACTAGCGGTTACAATGAGCAGTTCTTC
TRBV19	NA	TRBJ2-3	NA	CASTPSWSGGPYTDTQYF	TGTGCCAGTACGCCCTCGTGGTCCGGGGGGCCTTACACAGATACGCAGTATTTT
TRBV6-5	NA	TRBJ1-1	NA	CASSYSTAFSAFF	TGTGCCAGCAGTTACTCGACAGCCTTCTCAGCTTTCTTT
TRBV20-1	NA	TRBJ1-1	NA	CSAPPRPTEAFF	TGCAGTGCCCCCCCCAGACCCACTGAAGCTTTCTTT
TRBV7-6	NA	TRBJ2-7	NA	CASVEGRDETYEQYF	TGTGCCAGCGTGGAGGGGCGAGACGAGACCTACGAGCAGTACTTC
TRBV24-1	NA	TRBJ2-3	NA	CATSDLLSEGTSDTQYF	TGTGCCACCAGTGATTTGCTATCAGAAGGGACGTCGGATACGCAGTATTTT
TRBV4-2	NA	TRBJ2-5	NA	CASSQAMWETQYF	TGTGCCAGCAGCCAAGCCATGTGGGAGACCCAGTACTTC
TRBV7-9	NA	TRBJ2-7	NA	CASTLQGTNEQYF	TGTGCCAGCACCCTACAGGGAACTAACGAGCAGTACTTC
TRBV19	NA	TRBJ1-2	NA	CASRVQYLANYGYTF	TGTGCCAGTAGAGTCCAGTACCTGGCTAACTATGGCTACACCTTC
TRBV6-5	NA	TRBJ1-2	NA	CASSPGVALELTF	TGTGCCAGCAGTCCTGGGGTGGCTCTGGAGCTCACCTTC
TRBV9	NA	TRBJ2-5	NA	CASSQQGQQETQYF	TGTGCCAGCAGTCAACAGGGTCAGCAAGAGACCCAGTACTTC
TRBV5-1	NA	TRBJ2-3	NA	CASSLGGGNTDTQYF	TGCGCCAGCAGCTTGGGCGGCGGGAACACAGATACGCAGTATTTT
TRBV6-5	NA	TRBJ1-1	NA	CASSYSTGEAFF	TGTGCCAGCAGTTACTCGACAGGTGAAGCTTTCTTT
TRBV11-2	NA	TRBJ2-1	TRBD2	CASSLSSRGAGNEQFF	TGTGCCAGCAGCTTATCGTCGCGGGGGGCAGGGAATGAGCAGTTCTTC
TRBV19	NA	TRBJ2-7	NA	CASSLQRTYEQYF	TGTGCCAGTAGTTTACAGCGGACCTACGAGCAGTACTTC
TRBV7-2	NA	TRBJ2-7	NA	CASSPTGGSYEQYF	TGTGCCAGCAGCCCCACCGGAGGGAGCTACGAGCAGTACTTC
TRBV3-1	once	TRBJ2-1	NA	CASSRGDNYNEQFF	TGTGCCAGCAGCCGGGGGGACAATTACAATGAGCAGTTCTTC
TRBV5-5	NA	TRBJ1-5	NA	CASSLVGTSSQPQHF	TGTGCCAGCAGCTTGGTAGGGACAAGTAGTCAGCCCCAGCATTTT
TRBV15	NA	TRBJ1-3	NA	CATSSGTGKNTIYF	TGTGCCACCTCAAGTGGTACCGGGAAAAACACCATATATTTT
TRBV9	NA	TRBJ2-1	TRBD2	CASSGGTSGRRFF	TGTGCCAGCAGCGGAGGGACTAGCGGGAGGCGGTTCTTC
TRBV18	NA	TRBJ1-4	NA	CASSPGNEKLFF	TGTGCCAGCTCACCAGGGAATGAAAAACTGTTTTTT
TRBV7-8	NA	TRBJ1-1	NA	CASSLEESTEAFF	TGTGCCAGCAGCTTAGAGGAGAGCACTGAAGCTTTCTTT
TRBV7-9	NA	TRBJ1-1	TRBD1	CASSLTRGRRTEAFF	TGTGCCAGCAGCCTTACCAGGGGGCGGAGGACTGAAGCTTTCTTT
TRBV19	NA	TRBJ1-1	TRBD1	CASKDRDVLNTEAFF	TGTGCCAGTAAGGACAGGGACGTTCTGAACACTGAAGCTTTCTTT
TRBV4-1	NA	TRBJ1-2	NA	CASSQDLRIGYGYTF	TGCGCCAGCAGCCAAGACTTACGGATAGGCTATGGCTACACCTTC
TRBV30	NA	TRBJ2-1	NA	CAWDTHNEQFF	TGTGCCTGGGACACCCACAATGAGCAGTTCTTC
TRBV2	once	TRBJ2-7	TRBD1	CATYDREKLYEQYF	TGTGCCACCTACGACAGGGAAAAACTCTACGAGCAGTACTTC
TRBV28	NA	TRBJ1-5	NA	CASSSLLISDYSNQPQHF	TGTGCCAGCAGTTCCCTCCTAATCTCAGACTATAGCAATCAGCCCCAGCATTTT
TRBV25-1	NA	TRBJ2-7	TRBD1	CASLDRGAFEQYF	TGTGCCAGCTTGGACAGGGGCGCATTCGAGCAGTACTTC
TRBV15	NA	TRBJ2-5	TRBD1	CATSRDRGVETQYF	TGTGCCACCAGCAGGGACAGGGGGGTAGAGACCCAGTACTTC
TRBV27	NA	TRBJ2-2	TRBD2	CASGLAGTGKGELFF	TGTGCCAGCGGACTAGCAGGGACCGGGAAGGGGGAGCTGTTTTTT
TRBV5-1	NA	TRBJ2-7	TRBD1	CASSIRTGSAYEQYF	TGCGCCAGCAGCATTCGGACAGGCTCAGCCTACGAGCAGTACTTC
TRBV27	NA	TRBJ2-7	TRBD2	CASSPDLAGAASEQYF	TGTGCCAGCAGTCCCGATCTAGCGGGAGCCGCCTCCGAGCAGTACTTC
TRBV7-3	NA	TRBJ2-2	NA	CASSLKEGITGELFF	TGTGCCAGCAGCTTAAAGGAGGGGATCACCGGGGAGCTGTTTTTT
TRBV3-1	NA	TRBJ1-5	TRBD1	CASSRDSYQPQHF	TGTGCCAGCAGCCGGGACAGCTATCAGCCCCAGCATTTT
TRBV7-9	NA	TRBJ2-7	TRBD2	CASSPQRGAGIFYEQYF	TGTGCCAGCAGCCCACAGCGGGGAGCGGGGATCTTCTACGAGCAGTACTTC